These 25 T cell receptor beta chains were all obtained from the same sample, sequenced in a study of shared clonotypes between healthy human individuals. The data were produced by immunoSEQ multiplex PCR, yet TCRdb's version contains in-frame clones alone and is incomplete. There are about 820,000 clones in the sample; around 93% occur only once, and less than 25% lies in the top ten. CD45RO-negative cells were positively selected for CCR7, leaving out terminally differentiated effector memory CD45RA+ cells. The specimen was naive CD8+ T cells sorted from blood. All receptors derive from a man between 25 and 39 years old in good health.

This clone was observed a few times. The chain couples TRBV7-6 to TRBJ2-1; 7 bases are shared with TRBD2. This CDR3 is 13 amino acids long. Unmatched junction bases numbered 2, after V lost 5 bases and J lost 4 bases. Germline lookup yields CDR1 SGHVS and CDR2 FNYEAQ. In DNA, the CDR3 is TGTGCCAGCAGCCCCGGGGGGTACAATGAGCAGTTCTTC. It encodes CASSPGGYNEQFF.

The V call is TRBV11-1, the J call TRBJ2-2; 12 bases map to TRBD1. Germline-derived CDR1 and CDR2 are SGHAT and FQDESV (reference sequence). The ends lost 2 bases at V and 6 bases at J; junction bases unmatched: 7. This CDR3 contains 17 residues. The CDR3 nucleotides read TGTGCCAGCAGCTTACCCCCGGGACAGGGGGCGCCCGGGGAGCTGTTTTTT. Translating gives CASSLPPGQGAPGELFF.

The chain uses TRBV29-1 and TRBJ1-1; D ambiguous. Germline CDR1 SQVTM, CDR2 ANQGSEA. The germline V and J ends were trimmed by 1 base and 3 bases, with 3 bases remaining between them. CDR3 length: 11 amino acids. CDR3 amino acids: CSVEGDTEAFF. The CDR3 DNA reads as TGCAGCGTTGAAGGGGACACTGAAGCTTTCTTT.

J is TRBJ2-3 and V is TRBV27; TRBD2 matches at 9 bases. The V and J ends lost 7 bases and 2 bases, in that order; junction bases with no gene match: 7. Germline CDR1 is MNHEY and CDR2 is SMNVEV (reference sequence). The CDR3 extends over 15 amino acids. Written as DNA, the CDR3 is TGTGCCAGCACCTCCCTAGCGGGGTTCACAGATACGCAGTATTTT. It specifies CASTSLAGFTDTQYF.

Comments on this clone: At one end, the junction sequence differs from germline, possibly due to a read error. The gene calls are TRBV6-6 and TRBJ2-7; 13 bases are a match to TRBD2. The CDR3 loop spans 16 amino acids. Germline loops: CDR1 MNHNY, CDR2 SVGAGI (reference sequence). CDR3 amino acids: CASSYGLAGEHYEQYF. CDR3 nucleotide sequence: TGTGCCAGCAGTTACGGACTAGCGGGAGAGCACTACGAACAGTACTTC.

The V and J genes are TRBV5-1 and TRBJ2-3; 7 positions match TRBD1. Germline V gives CDR1 SGHRS, CDR2 YFSETQ. The CDR3 is made up of 14 amino acids. Trimming cost V 7 bases and J 2 bases; bases outside gene matches: 7. The CDR3 here is CASHRQGNTDTQYF. In DNA form, the CDR3 reads TGCGCCAGCCATAGACAGGGAAACACAGATACGCAGTATTTT. The whole variable domain, filled in from reference TRBV5-1 and TRBJ2-3, reads KAGVTQTPRYLIKTRGQQVTLSCSPISGHRSVSWYQQTPGQGLQFLFEYFSETQRNKGNFPGRFSGRQFSNSRSEMNVSTLELGDSALYLCASHRQGNTDTQYFGPGTRLTVL.

The chain couples TRBV21-1 to TRBJ2-3. TRBV21-1 is a known pseudogene. CDR3 size: 16 residues. CDR3 residues: CASSPPPEVPTDTQYF. CDR3 nucleotides: TGTGCCAGCAGCCCTCCACCGGAAGTCCCCACAGATACGCAGTATTTT.

On this clone itself: This may be a read error, as it is one base from a much larger clone. The chain combines TRBV11-2 with TRBJ2-2; D remains ambiguous. This CDR3 has 12 residues. V was clipped by 4 bases and J by 4 bases, with 4 bases between them. The germline V gene encodes CDR1 SGHAT and CDR2 FQNNGV. This CDR3 is CASSSSTGELFF. In nucleotides, the CDR3 is TGTGCCAGCAGCTCGAGCACCGGGGAGCTGTTTTTT.

The V gene is TRBV28, the J gene TRBJ2-5; 11 bases match TRBD2. J was trimmed by 5 bases and V by 5 bases; bases with no gene match: 4. The CDR3 has 14 amino acids. CDR1 is MDHEN and CDR2 is SYDVKM in the germline V gene. In DNA form, the CDR3 reads TGTGCCAGCAGTACACTAGCGGGAGTGGAGACCCAGTACTTC. It is translated as CASSTLAGVETQYF.

CDR3 sequence (DNA): TGCGCCAGCAGCCAAGATTGGGGTGGACAGGGCTTCATGAACACTGAAGCTTTCTTT. Amino acid sequence: CASSQDWGGQGFMNTEAFF. The J gene is TRBJ1-1, the V gene TRBV4-1; 8 nucleotides match TRBD1. V lost 0 bases to trimming and J lost 0 bases; unmatched junction nucleotides: 12. The length of the CDR3 is 19 residues. The V gene's germline CDR1 is MGHRA and CDR2 YSYEKL.

The J gene is TRBJ1-5, the V gene TRBV19, with 10 positions matching TRBD1. CDR1 LNHDA and CDR2 SQIVND come from the germline V gene (reference sequence). J was trimmed by 2 bases and V by 1 base; bases with no gene match: 2. This CDR3 spans 16 amino acids. CDR3 in amino acids: CASSIGQGAGNQPQHF. The CDR3 DNA is TGTGCCAGTAGTATAGGACAGGGGGCCGGCAATCAGCCCCAGCATTTT.

V usage is TRBV27 and J usage is TRBJ2-7; TRBD2 matches at 13 bases. The CDR3 is 18 residues long. Germline lookup yields CDR1 MNHEY and CDR2 SMNVEV (reference sequence). V was pared by 9 bases and J by 0 bases, with 14 bases of the junction left unmatched. CDR3 loop: CASKPGLAGRMGSYEQYF. As DNA, the CDR3 is TGTGCCAGTAAGCCGGGACTAGCGGGACGAATGGGCTCCTACGAGCAGTACTTC.

V is TRBV6-5 and J is TRBJ2-7, with TRBD1 matching over 8 bases. V was clipped by 6 bases and J by 2 bases; unmatched bases: 9. The germline CDR1 and CDR2 sequences are MNHEY and SVGAGI. The CDR3 totals 15 residues. The CDR3 DNA is TGTGCCAGCAGACCCGGGACAGGTAATACCTACGAGCAGTACTTC. It codes for CASRPGTGNTYEQYF.

The V and J genes are TRBV27 and TRBJ2-7, with TRBD1 identical over 7 bases. The germline CDR1 and CDR2 sequences are MNHEY and SMNVEV (reference sequence). The CDR3 is 14 amino acids. Unmatched junction bases numbered 11, after V lost 6 bases and J lost 6 bases. The CDR3 is CASRPLQGSSEQYF. The CDR3 region has the DNA TGTGCCAGCAGACCCTTACAGGGGTCTTCCGAGCAGTACTTC.

V is TRBV5-1 and J is TRBJ2-7; D is undetermined. This CDR3 region has 14 residues. Germline CDR1 reads SGHRS; CDR2 reads YFSETQ. With 2 bases removed from V and 4 bases from J, the gap between germline ends came to 13 bases. As DNA, the CDR3 is TGCGCCAGCAGCTTCCGTCCCGTGGCTTACGAGCAGTACTTC. As protein: CASSFRPVAYEQYF.

This chain uses TRBV30 with TRBJ1-2; TRBD1 might be the D (6 bases). V dropped 3 bases and J dropped 0 bases, with 17 bases sitting between them. The CDR3 runs to 16 residues. Germline V lookup: CDR1 GTSNPN, CDR2 SVGIG (reference sequence). The CDR3 sequence: CAWRPYRGLANYGYTF. CDR3 nucleotide sequence: TGTGCCTGGAGGCCCTATCGGGGGCTAGCTAACTATGGCTACACCTTC.

This clone was counted a single time. This chain joins TRBV7-9 and TRBJ2-2; the match to TRBD2 covers 16 bases. The V gene's germline CDR1 is SEHNR and CDR2 FQNEAQ (reference sequence). Trimming removed 5 bases from V and 5 bases from J; junction bases left unmatched: 2. The CDR3 is made up of 16 amino acids. CDR3 in DNA: TGTGCCAGCAGCACGGGACTAGCGGGAGGGACCGGGGAGCTGTTTTTT. It specifies CASSTGLAGGTGELFF.

The J gene is TRBJ2-7, the V gene TRBV7-2; D remains ambiguous. Trimming removed 1 base from V and 1 base from J, with 8 bases in between. The CDR3 has 14 residues. Germline V gene sequence: CDR1 SGHTA, CDR2 FQGNSA. In DNA, the CDR3 is TGTGCCAGCAGCTTAGACGGCAGTTCCTACGAGCAGTACTTC. Its protein is CASSLDGSSYEQYF.

DNA of the CDR3: TGTGCCTGGAGTGTAGGGACAGCTGGCACAGATACGCAGTATTTT. Residues: CAWSVGTAGTDTQYF. The gene calls are TRBV30 and TRBJ2-3; 7 positions agree with TRBD1. The V gene's germline CDR1 is GTSNPN and CDR2 SVGIG (reference sequence). This CDR3 contains 15 residues. J lost 1 base, V lost 0 bases, and 4 bases had no gene match. The entire variable domain, with the rest obtained from reference TRBV30 and TRBJ2-3, is as follows: SQTIHQWPATLVQPVGSPLSLECTVEGTSNPNLYWYRQAAGRGLQLLFYSVGIGQISSEVPQNLSASRPQDRQFILSSKKLLLSDSGFYLCAWSVGTAGTDTQYFGPGTRLTVL.

The chain joins TRBV7-6 to TRBJ2-1; 7 positions agree with TRBD2. The CDR3 contains 15 residues. Trimming took 0 bases from V and 6 from J; bases not matched to a gene: 5. CDR1 and CDR2 from the germline V gene are SGHVS and FNYEAQ. DNA of the CDR3: TGTGCCAGCAGCTTAGCGGTTGGCGGGAGCAATGAGCAGTTCTTC. This translates into CASSLAVGGSNEQFF.

V gene TRBV10-2 combines with J gene TRBJ2-7; 7 nucleotides agree with TRBD1. Germline-derived CDR1 and CDR2 are WSHSY and SAAADI. V lost 5 bases, J lost 5 bases, and 9 bases stayed unmatched. The length of the CDR3 is 14 residues. The CDR3 region is CASSMTGFRNEQYF. The CDR3 DNA sequence: TGCGCCAGCAGTATGACAGGGTTCCGGAACGAGCAGTACTTC.

The V and J genes are TRBV25-1 and TRBJ2-3; no reliable D call. With 6 bases removed from V and 6 bases from J, the gap between germline ends came to 10 bases. Germline V gene sequence: CDR1 MGHDK, CDR2 SYGVNS. CDR3 length equals 12 residues. The CDR3 coding sequence is TGTGCCAGCAGCAGAGTGGGGGATACGCAGTATTTT. This codes for CASSRVGDTQYF.

V usage is TRBV9 and J usage is TRBJ2-7; 7 bases align to TRBD2. Germline CDR1 SGDLS, CDR2 YYNGEE. V lost 2 bases, J lost 5 bases, and 16 bases stayed unmatched. The CDR3 has 17 residues. CDR3 coding DNA: TGTGCCAGCAGCGTCTCAGGTAGCTTTGGCGGGAGCGACGAGCAGTACTTC. Its protein product is CASSVSGSFGGSDEQYF.

V usage is TRBV15 and J usage is TRBJ2-7, with a weak D call TRBD1 (5 bases). Germline V lookup: CDR1 LNHNV, CDR2 YYDKDF (reference sequence). Trimming shortened V by 4 bases and J by 2 bases, and 9 bases separated the two germline ends. The CDR3 loop spans 13 amino acids. For the CDR3, the DNA is TGTGCCACCAGCATTTCCAGGGCCTACGAGCAGTACTTC. Protein sequence: CATSISRAYEQYF.

The chain links TRBV7-9 to TRBJ2-7; 9 nucleotides line up with TRBD1. Germline lookup yields CDR1 SEHNR and CDR2 FQNEAQ (reference sequence). With V trimmed by 4 bases and J by 5 bases, 6 bases remained unmatched. The CDR3 is 14 amino acids. DNA of the CDR3: TGTGCCAGCAGCTCCAGGGACAGGGTCCACGAGCAGTACTTC. As protein: CASSSRDRVHEQYF. Together with reference TRBV7-9 and TRBJ2-7, the CDR3 gives the full variable domain: DTGVSQNPRHKITKRGQNVTFRCDPISEHNRLYWYRQTLGQGPEFLTYFQNEAQLEKSRLLSDRFSAERPKGSFSTLEIQRTEQGDSAMYLCASSSRDRVHEQYFGPGTRLTVT.